The text below deals with one T cell receptor (beta chain). The sample belongs to a study of blood T cell repertoires in COVID-19. The overall study: The samples span acute and convalescent COVID-19 from the United States, Italy and Spain. Sources were T cells, B-cell-depleted T cells, or PBMCs; the material itself was cDNA or gDNA.

The CDR3 is 14 residues long. In germline, CDR1 is SNHLY, CDR2 FYNNEI. Trimming removed 4 bases at V and 6 bases at J, with 10 bases between. In the study's own analysis: Amplifying reference gene primers gave estimates of nucleated cell counts. This table comes from immunoSEQ multiplex PCR, and its TCRdb copy is limited to in-frame clones, with some not included. From that table come the V and J calls and clone size; the DNA was used to work out D and trimming. The sample shows around 400,000 clones, around 87% of them seen only once. The TCR comes from a woman aged 55-69 years with COVID-19, enrolled during active disease. The specimen sequenced was peripheral blood. The gene calls are TRBV2 and TRBJ1-6, with D possibly being TRBD1 (6 bases). The CDR3 bases are TGTGCCAGCAGTGTTCAGGGGAGTAATTCACCCCTCCACTTT. Protein product: CASSVQGSNSPLHF. The full variable domain, in which reference TRBV2 and TRBJ1-6 provide the parts outside the CDR3, is EPEVTQTPSHQVTQMGQEVILRCVPISNHLYFYWYRQILGQKVEFLVSFYNNEISEKSEIFDDQFSVERPDGSNFTLKIRSTKLEDSAMYFCASSVQGSNSPLHFGNGTRLTVT.